The entry that follows covers one T cell receptor beta chain sequence. Its cognate antigen is unknown. This entry is derived from a study of cytomegalovirus exposure and HLA in healthy donors. Study-wide results and limits: Sequencing likely generated an artifact that appeared as a cluster of highly shared sequence variants.

Both 60 Vbeta primers and 13 Jbeta primers went into the PCR. TCRdb keeps only in-frame clones here, not all; method: immunoSEQ multiplex PCR. The top ten clones hold around 6.6% of a sample with approximately 90,000 clones, roughly 69% of them seen once. J lost 4 bases, V lost 0 bases, and 3 bases had no gene match. CDR1 is SGHVS and CDR2 is FQNEAQ in the germline V gene. The CDR3 has 16 residues. The clonotype was recovered from a woman under 40 in good health and CMV-seronegative. This chain links TRBV7-8 with TRBJ1-5; 10 bases agree with TRBD1. The sample taken for sequencing was PBMCs. CDR3 nucleotides: TGTGCCAGCAGCTTAGCGGACAGGGGGATGAATCAGCCCCAGCATTTT. Its translation is CASSLADRGMNQPQHF.